This T cell receptor (beta chain) was identified during a study of memory CD4+ T cells and cytomegalovirus serostatus. The sort gate was single viable CD3+CD4+CD8-CD45RO+ cells for memory CD4+ T cells. CMV serostatus came from serum IgG against pp150, pp28, p38, p52. Total CD4+ T cells were enriched by CD4 positive selection. This CDR3 has 16 amino acids. Trimming shortened V by 0 bases and J by 3 bases, and 15 bases separated the two germline ends. Germline V CDR1 and CDR2: SGHDT, YYEEEE. In the original processing: Out-of-frame sequences were removed, leaving around 2.2 million distinct TCRbeta sequences. Repertoires were generated with immunoSEQ multiplex PCR, while TCRdb's copy carries only in-frame clones and drops some. V and J calls plus clone size are reproduced from that table; the DNA served to infer D and trimming. The sample records tens of thousands of clones, around 78% being singletons.

Study-level findings and limits: Of around 160 reported CMV TCRbeta sequences, under 70 were found in memory CD4+ repertoires.

To note about this clone: Antigen unknown.

The J gene is TRBJ2-5, the V gene TRBV5-6; unclear D gene. The sequencing sample was made of memory CD4+ T cells from blood. The receptor's source is an adult in good health and CMV-seronegative. CDR3 sequence reads: CASSLVFGPIEETQYF. CDR3 sequence (DNA): TGTGCCAGCAGCTTGGTATTTGGCCCGATCGAAGAGACCCAGTACTTC.